This entry lists 4 T cell receptor beta chains sequenced from one sample in a study of PD-L1 blockade in urothelial cancer (dated by TCRdb to 2016 to 2017). Libraries were prepared through the immunoSEQ multiplex PCR assay. TCRdb took over this immuneACCESS table, retaining in-frame rearrangements with V and J assigned. Such tables are incomplete; in checked studies, under half of the missing clones stem from an unresolved V gene, and the remainder is unexplained. This sample has tens of thousands of clones in its table, and approximately 77% of those were observed once. The leading ten clones occupy about 1.6% of the sample. What the time point label conveys for this sample: peripheral blood 6 weeks after treatment start. The sequencing here drew on PBMCs, taken around atezolizumab (anti-PD-L1) treatment. These receptors all come from an older man with urothelial cancer.

This chain uses TRBV27 with TRBJ2-7; D uncertain. V gave up 0 bases and J gave up 3 bases, with 9 bases separating them. The length of the CDR3 is 14 residues. Germline CDR1 MNHEY, CDR2 SMNVEV (reference sequence). The CDR3 DNA follows: TGTGCCAGCAGTTTATCCAAGAATAGCTACGAGCAGTACTTC. It encodes CASSLSKNSYEQYF.

The chain joins TRBV21-1 to TRBJ2-1; the D call of TRBD1 is as the table states it, not checked on the DNA. TRBV21-1 is assigned pseudogene status. The CDR3 spans 20 residues. The CDR3 DNA follows: TGTGCCAGCAGCCTCCAGACACGGGACAGGGATCCCCGATCCTACAATGAGCAGTTCTTC. Protein sequence: CASSLQTRDRDPRSYNEQFF.

The chain combines TRBV7-6 with TRBJ1-4; no firm D call. Germline CDR1 and CDR2: SGHVS and FNYEAQ. Trimming stripped 3 bases from V and 8 bases from J, with 22 bases between. CDR3 size: 17 residues. This CDR3 is CASSLDNIRVGEEKLFF. The CDR3 DNA is TGTGCCAGCAGCTTGGATAATATCCGGGTCGGGGAGGAAAAACTGTTTTTT.

This clone was seen once. The chain recombines TRBV7-3 with TRBJ2-1; 10 bases match TRBD2. V gave up 5 bases and J gave up 5 bases; unmatched junction bases: 9. Germline CDR1 and CDR2: SGHTA and FQGTGA. This CDR3 is 16 amino acids long. The CDR3: CASSLRSGLADNEQFF. The CDR3 DNA reads as TGTGCCAGCAGCCTAAGATCAGGACTAGCGGACAATGAGCAGTTCTTC.